This T cell receptor (beta chain) derives from a study of OX40 agonist ivuxolimab in advanced cancers. For context, the study as a whole: The costimulatory receptor OX40 (CD134) was targeted by ivuxolimab, a fully human IgG2 agonistic monoclonal antibody. Intravenous ivuxolimab was administered to patients every 2 weeks at six dose levels: 0.01, 0.1, 0.3, 1.5, 3 and 10 mg/kg. Of the roughly 51 dose-escalation patients, hepatocellular carcinoma was present in roughly 19, melanoma in approximately 15, renal cell carcinoma in 9 and head and neck cancer in 9. In the dose-escalation cohort, 82.7% of patients were male, and the mean age was roughly 60 years, with a range of about 20 to 79. Prior anti-PD-1, anti-PD-L1 or anti-CTLA-4 therapy was permitted, and checkpoint inhibitors had been received by less than 45% of dose-escalation patients. Partial responses were achieved by three dose-escalation patients, of whom one had hepatocellular carcinoma and two had cutaneous melanoma. Peripheral TCRbeta sequencing aimed to test whether ivuxolimab altered TCR sequence diversity and caused clonal T-cell expansion. The monotherapy dose-escalation portion (N ≈ 50 patients) of the phase I ivuxolimab trial is reported in the paper.

Overall results and qualifications from the work: In the 0.1-3.0 mg/kg groups, partial responders were among the patients with the lowest normalized peripheral clonal expansion, particularly in CD8+ T cells. Which antigens the clonally expanded peripheral T cells were specific for was not determined. Low levels of normalized T-cell clonal expansion were also seen in some nonresponding patients. At doses of 0.1 to 3.0 mg/kg, clonal expansion of both CD4+ and CD8+ blood T cells was observed from baseline to week 6. After ivuxolimab, CD8+ T cells had more expanded clones than CD4+ T cells on average.

Patients with a history of autoimmune disease or receiving systemic immunosuppression were excluded from the trial. Peripheral blood for TCR sequencing was collected from all dose cohorts at baseline, on cycle 4 day 1, and on cycle 7 day 1. The samples were taken from a phase I, first-in-human, multicenter, open-label dose-escalation trial of ivuxolimab. The trial enrolled adults with locally advanced or metastatic head and neck squamous cell, hepatocellular, melanoma or renal cell carcinoma. Before TCR sequencing, CD4+ and CD8+ T cells were separately sorted from peripheral blood. Including cysteine and phenylalanine, the CDR3 has 16 amino acids. The kept DNA is CDR3 alone, 48 bases in frame from the first base. V is shortened by 0 bases, J by 6 bases, and the region joining them spans 15 bases. The germline V gene specifies SGHTA as CDR1 and FQGNSA as CDR2. A word on this clone: Its antigen remains unidentified. The record has no base qualities; no much larger clone is one base away.

To sequence the TCRbeta CDR3 region, genomic DNA was isolated from the sorted cells. The immunoSEQ Assay was used to sequence the TCRbeta CDR3 regions. As stored in TCRdb, this immuneACCESS dataset retains in-frame rearrangements with V and J assigned. A fraction of the clones does not appear; measured against another copy, unresolved V genes explain less than half of the discrepancy, and the remainder lacks a known reason. The sample table contains 70,000 to 95,000 clones; only one count was recorded for roughly 93% of them. The ten most abundant clones make up around 0.71% of the sample. The chain uses TRBV7-2 and TRBJ2-4; TRBD1 might be the D gene, on 6 matching bases. The sequences come from CD4+ or CD8+ T cells sorted from blood, collected in a trial of the OX40 agonist ivuxolimab. The clonotype originates from an adult with an advanced solid tumor such as melanoma, head and neck, liver or kidney cancer. The DNA sequence is TGTGCCAGCAGCTTAGCTGTGGGGACAAAGGGAAACATTCAGTACTTC. Its translation reads: CASSLAVGTKGNIQYF.